Following are 18 T cell receptor beta chains from one sample sequenced in a study of control samples from healthy donors and cancer patients. Sequencing used immunoSEQ multiplex PCR; TCRdb keeps in-frame clones, though not all of them. The table lists some 130,000 clones, approximately 90% of them singletons. Material for sequencing was blood. Receptor source: a woman between 50 and 59 years old in good health.

The genes are TRBV5-1 and TRBJ1-2; no firm D call. The ends were cut back, 4 bases at V and 4 bases at J, with 11 bases in the middle. The CDR3 consists of 13 residues. Germline V gene data show CDR1 as SGHRS and CDR2 as YFSETQ. The CDR3 reads CASSPDGSYGYTF. The DNA of the CDR3 is TGCGCCAGCAGCCCGGACGGATCCTATGGCTACACCTTC.

The chain is built from TRBV24-1 and TRBJ2-3; 12 positions agree with TRBD1. The CDR3 contains 17 residues. Germline V gene lookup returns CDR1 KGHDR and CDR2 SFDVKD. V lost 0 bases and J lost 6; bases outside the gene matches: 6. CDR3 nucleotide sequence: TGTGCCACCAGTGATTTGCAGGGGACAGGGGGCTCGGATACGCAGTATTTT. Translating it yields CATSDLQGTGGSDTQYF.

The chain uses TRBV6-4 and TRBJ1-5; 8 nucleotides align to TRBD1. The CDR3 length is 18 residues. The germline CDR1 and CDR2 sequences are MRHNA and SNTAGT. V lost 0 bases, J lost 2 bases, and 9 bases stayed unmatched. CDR3 bases: TGTGCCAGCAGTGACTCGAATCTTCGGACAGGGTGCAATCAGCCCCAGCATTTT. Protein product: CASSDSNLRTGCNQPQHF.

The chain links TRBV25-1 to TRBJ1-5; no clear D gene. The V and J ends lost 5 bases and 1 base respectively, with 6 bases between them. Germline loops: CDR1 MGHDK, CDR2 SYGVNS. The CDR3 loop spans 13 amino acids. CDR3 in DNA: TGTGCCAGCAGTACGGGAAGCAATCAGCCCCAGCATTTT. It is translated as CASSTGSNQPQHF. Looking up the rest from reference TRBV25-1 and TRBJ1-5 gives the full variable domain: EADIYQTPRYLVIGTGKKITLECSQTMGHDKMYWYQQDPGMELHLIHYSYGVNSTEKGDLSSESTVSRIRTEHFPLTLESARPSHTSQYLCASSTGSNQPQHFGDGTRLSIL.

This rearrangement joins TRBV7-8 to TRBJ1-5; 7 bases match TRBD1. V lost 1 base and J lost 7; bases outside the gene matches: 7. This CDR3 comprises 15 residues. The germline V gene encodes CDR1 SGHVS and CDR2 FQNEAQ. The CDR3, as DNA: TGTGCCAGCAGCTTAGGACAGGGTCCGTTCCAGCCCCAGCATTTT. This codes for CASSLGQGPFQPQHF.

The rearrangement uses TRBV19 and TRBJ1-5; 8 bases agree with TRBD1. The germline V gene encodes CDR1 LNHDA and CDR2 SQIVND (reference sequence). V was clipped by 6 bases and J by 4 bases; unmatched bases: 17. This CDR3 contains 18 residues. The CDR3 nucleotides are TGTGCCAGTAGGGCCACCGGGACAGGAGTCAAGGCGAATCAGCCCCAGCATTTT. Translated, it gives CASRATGTGVKANQPQHF.

The rearrangement links TRBV7-9 to TRBJ1-4; D is undetermined. The CDR3 runs to 11 residues. V dropped 3 bases and J dropped 4 bases, with 0 bases sitting between them. Germline V CDR1 and CDR2: SEHNR, FQNEAQ (reference sequence). CDR3 protein: CASSFNEKLFF. CDR3 sequence (DNA): TGTGCCAGCAGCTTTAATGAAAAACTGTTTTTT.

The rearrangement links TRBV11-3 to TRBJ2-2; the D gene could be TRBD1 or TRBD2 (5 bases each). V was shortened by 1 base and J by 2 bases, with 17 bases between the two germline ends. The V gene's germline CDR1 is SGHNT and CDR2 YENEEA. This CDR3 is built from 18 residues. The CDR3 DNA is TGTGCCAGCAGCTTAGGGGGCTGGGGACGGCAAAACACCGGGGAGCTGTTTTTT. Translating it yields CASSLGGWGRQNTGELFF.

CDR3 nucleotide sequence: TGTGCCAGCAGTGAAGCTGCACAGCATGGGTATAGCAATCAGCCCCAGCATTTT. Amino acids: CASSEAAQHGYSNQPQHF. The chain recombines TRBV6-1 with TRBJ1-5, with unresolved D. CDR1 and CDR2 from the germline V gene are MNHNS and SASEGT. This CDR3 region has 18 residues. V lost 0 bases to trimming and J lost 0 bases, with 15 bases between them.

The gene calls are TRBV5-1 and TRBJ1-1; no firm D call. The CDR3 is 12 amino acids. Germline V lookup: CDR1 SGHRS, CDR2 YFSETQ. V shed 4 bases and J shed 3 bases, with 7 bases lying between them. The CDR3 DNA is TGCGCCAGCAGCCCGGGTTACACTGAAGCTTTCTTT. The encoded protein is CASSPGYTEAFF.

The chain employs TRBV2 and TRBJ1-6; D not resolved. The CDR3 spans 13 residues. Germline loops: CDR1 SNHLY, CDR2 FYNNEI. Trimming pared 8 bases from V and 6 bases from J, leaving 11 bases between. The CDR3 sequence is CASLTAVNSPLHF. The CDR3 DNA reads TGTGCCAGCCTGACTGCGGTTAATTCACCCCTCCACTTT.

The V and J genes are TRBV18 and TRBJ2-5; D remains ambiguous. The CDR3 loop spans 13 amino acids. From germline, CDR1 is KGHSH and CDR2 LQKENI. The V gene lost 3 bases and the J gene lost 0 bases, with 5 bases spanning the gap. The CDR3 region is CASSPVYQETQYF. CDR3 DNA: TGTGCCAGCTCACCCGTGTACCAAGAGACCCAGTACTTC.

This chain connects TRBV7-9 to TRBJ1-2; D is perhaps TRBD1 (6 bases). This CDR3 is 14 amino acids long. V gave up 2 bases and J gave up 2 bases, with 9 bases separating them. Germline CDR1 SEHNR, CDR2 FQNEAQ (reference sequence). CDR3 residues: CASSLTGMNYGYTF. The CDR3 nucleotides are TGTGCCAGCAGCTTAACAGGGATGAACTATGGCTACACCTTC.

V gene TRBV30 combines with J gene TRBJ1-5, with unresolved D. Germline CDR1 is GTSNPN and CDR2 is SVGIG (reference sequence). This CDR3 region has 15 residues. Deletions cut 2 bases from V and 0 bases from J, with 11 bases between. In nucleotides, the CDR3 is TGTGCCTGGAGTTCCCACTCCTATAGCAATCAGCCCCAGCATTTT. This encodes CAWSSHSYSNQPQHF.

The chain joins TRBV3-1 (or the pseudogene TRBV3-2) to TRBJ1-1; D is unclear. The length of the CDR3 is 14 residues. The germline CDR1 and CDR2 sequences are LGHDT and YNNKEL (reference sequence). The ends were cut back, 0 bases at V and 1 base at J, with 6 bases in the middle. In DNA form, the CDR3 reads TGTGCCAGCAGCCAAGACTCGGGGAACACTGAAGCTTTCTTT. It is translated as CASSQDSGNTEAFF.

The genes are TRBV16 and TRBJ2-4; D gene unclear. Germline CDR1 and CDR2: KGHSY and FQNENV. This CDR3 has 13 amino acids. V was shortened by 0 bases and J by 12 bases, with 12 bases between the two germline ends. The CDR3 nucleotides read TGTGCCAGCAGCCAATCAGCGCCATCAAGTCAGTACTTC. It encodes CASSQSAPSSQYF. Complete variable domain (other parts from reference TRBV16 and TRBJ2-4): GEEVAQTPKHLVRGEGQKAKLYCAPIKGHSYVFWYQQVLKNEFKFLISFQNENVFDETGMPKERFSAKCLPNSPCSLEIQATKLEDSAVYFCASSQSAPSSQYFGAGTRLSVL.

The chain couples TRBV5-8 to TRBJ1-1; TRBD1 aligns across 8 bases. CDR1 is SGHTS, CDR2 YDEGEE, per germline. The J segment lost 10 bases and the V segment lost 4 bases, leaving 15 bases of the junction unmatched. This CDR3 is built from 15 residues. CDR3 bases: TGTGCCAGCAGCCCAGGACAGGGAGCAGCCTACGGAGCTTTCTTT. Translation: CASSPGQGAAYGAFF.

This chain uses TRBV6-6 with TRBJ1-5, with D unclear. The CDR3 length is 15 residues. V shed 1 base and J shed 7 bases, with 14 bases lying between them. In germline, CDR1 is MNHNY, CDR2 SVGAGI (reference sequence). The chain's CDR3 is CASSYFKGLDQPQHF. The CDR3 coding sequence is TGTGCCAGCAGTTACTTCAAGGGTCTTGACCAGCCCCAGCATTTT.